A selection of T cell receptor beta chains follows, all from one sample in a study of blood T cells in healthy people across ages. TCRdb independently ran MiXCR on the 5' RACE reads; one entry per CDR3 protein. The sample consists of some 800,000 distinct CDR3 sequences, more than 40% of them appearing once. The sample consisted of blood. The receptors derive from a man between 60 and 75 years old in good health. Both conserved end residues are part of each CDR3.

cdr3_length	v_call	j_call	cdr3_aa
12	TRBV20-1	TRBJ2-1	CSAREVPEEQFF
15	TRBV11-2	TRBJ2-1	CASSLDPGGHNEQFF
12	TRBV5-1	TRBJ2-7	CAGSLGGYEQYF
16	TRBV7-9	TRBJ2-7	CASSPTGQGGLNEQYF
15	TRBV7-9	TRBJ2-3	CASSNPGQGFDTQYF
14	TRBV28	TRBJ1-4	CASIPGLNNEKLFF
14	TRBV6-6	TRBJ2-6	CASSYGPGANVLTF
16	TRBV6-6	TRBJ1-2	CASSYSKGRGDYGYTF
16	TRBV9	TRBJ2-2	CASSVAGTGITGELFF
16	TRBV27	TRBJ1-2	CASSLSAAGGVYGYTF
18	TRBV9	TRBJ2-6	CASSSRYSGTGTANVLTF
16	TRBV5-6	TRBJ2-3	CASSMSGTASTDTQYF
14	TRBV7-8	TRBJ2-7	CASSPPHRGNEQYF
13	TRBV10-3	TRBJ2-7	CAISAGPLYEQYF
13	TRBV12-3/TRBV12-4	TRBJ2-7	CASSVKTNFEQYF
15	TRBV7-2	TRBJ2-4	CASSRYRAPENIQYF
15	TRBV12-3/TRBV12-4	TRBJ2-1	CASRGVSRLDNEQFF
15	TRBV15	TRBJ2-7	CATKAEVASSYEQYF
14	TRBV7-2	TRBJ1-6	CASSLGQGYSPLHF
13	TRBV2	TRBJ1-1	CASREQANTEAFF
16	TRBV6-5	TRBJ2-1	CASSHGQERGYNERFF
15	TRBV4-3	NA	CASSQDRSGKYEQYF
13	TRBV23-1	TRBJ1-2	CASSRRERYGYTF
15	TRBV9	TRBJ1-4	CASSPGLTFDEKLFF
17	TRBV5-5	TRBJ2-7	CASSSPGASGGSYEQYF
18	TRBV5-1	TRBJ2-1	CASSPPLTSSGGNNEQFF
15	TRBV25-1	TRBJ1-2	CASSGSRGWDYGYTF
15	TRBV19	TRBJ1-5	CASMVPDRANQPQHF
11	TRBV20-1	TRBJ1-2	CSAEQGYGYTF
16	TRBV27	TRBJ2-5	CASSPTSGAAQETQYF
17	TRBV3-1	TRBJ2-6	CASSQVLAGAGANVLTF
14	TRBV5-1	TRBJ2-3	CASRTGDSTDTQYF
12	TRBV2	TRBJ1-2	CASSDVGGGYTF
13	TRBV3-1	TRBJ2-1	CASSREGVHEQFF
13	TRBV9	TRBJ2-3	CASSVFRTDTQYF
17	TRBV24-1	TRBJ2-1	CATSDPDGLIRFNEQFF
15	TRBV7-9	TRBJ2-6	CASSFGQGRANVLTF
11	TRBV2	TRBJ2-5	CASRDQETQYF
16	TRBV6-2/TRBV6-3	TRBJ2-7	CASSPRGWRASYEQYF
18	TRBV2	TRBJ2-1	CASSGTSGGPNRYNEQFF
18	TRBV7-2	TRBJ2-6	CASSLVGRGVVGANVLTF
16	TRBV18	TRBJ2-3	CASSAILAIGTDTQYF
16	TRBV6-1	TRBJ2-1	CASSRDRGLSYNEQFF
14	TRBV20-1	TRBJ2-1	CSARGRGSYNEQFF
15	TRBV29-1	TRBJ2-3	CSVRTSGGASDTQYF
12	TRBV10-2	TRBJ2-3	CASGESQNTQYF
15	TRBV7-3	TRBJ2-5	CASTLAGGPQETQYF
12	TRBV10-2	TRBJ1-2	CASSRGNYGYTF
12	TRBV7-2	TRBJ2-1	CASSSGRNEQFF
19	TRBV7-2	TRBJ1-2	CASSSSRRGRGEANYGYTF
12	TRBV6-2/TRBV6-3	TRBJ1-5	CASKQGVQPQHF
16	TRBV6-1	TRBJ2-3	CASSESDSARQDTQYF
12	TRBV14	TRBJ1-4	CASSQNREKLFF
15	TRBV25-1	TRBJ1-3	CASSEYIGRLSTIYF